Listed here is a single TCR beta chain. The sample originates from a study of blood T cell repertoires in COVID-19. Study-wide context: There were acute and convalescent COVID-19 samples, and they came from the United States, Italy and Spain.

The CDR3 covers 13 residues. Germline CDR1 is LNHNV and CDR2 is YYDKDF (reference sequence). V was cut by 8 bases and J by 4 bases, with 12 bases left in between. In the study's own analysis: Nucleated cell number was recorded as an estimate derived from reference gene primer amplification. Profiled with immunoSEQ multiplex PCR; TCRdb holds only in-frame clones, not every one. V and J calls and clone size come straight from that table; D and trimming were deduced from the DNA. The repertoire includes under 60,000 clones, about 88% of them detected once, and 1.6% sits in the top ten. What was sequenced was peripheral blood. The sequence came from a man in his sixties with acute or convalescent COVID-19. This sequence joins TRBV15 and TRBJ1-5, with a weak D call TRBD1 (5 bases). For the CDR3, the DNA is TGTGCCACCGGCGTAGGGGCTAATCAGCCCCAGCATTTT. This codes for CATGVGANQPQHF.